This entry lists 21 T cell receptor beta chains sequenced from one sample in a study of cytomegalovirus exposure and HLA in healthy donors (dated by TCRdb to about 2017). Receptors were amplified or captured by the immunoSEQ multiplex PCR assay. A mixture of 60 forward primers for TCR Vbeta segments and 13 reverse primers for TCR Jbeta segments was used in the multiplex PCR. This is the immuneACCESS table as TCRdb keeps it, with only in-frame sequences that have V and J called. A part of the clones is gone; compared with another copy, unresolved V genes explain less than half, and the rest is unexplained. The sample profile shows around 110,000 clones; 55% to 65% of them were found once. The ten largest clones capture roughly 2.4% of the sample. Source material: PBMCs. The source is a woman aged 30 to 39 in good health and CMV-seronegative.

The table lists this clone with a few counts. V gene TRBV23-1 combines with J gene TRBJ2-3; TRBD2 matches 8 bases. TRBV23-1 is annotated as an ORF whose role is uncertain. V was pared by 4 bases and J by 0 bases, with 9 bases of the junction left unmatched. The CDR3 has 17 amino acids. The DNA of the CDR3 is TGCGCCAGCAGTCGCCCCCTTTGCGGGAGGAGCACAGATACGCAGTATTTT. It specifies CASSRPLCGRSTDTQYF.

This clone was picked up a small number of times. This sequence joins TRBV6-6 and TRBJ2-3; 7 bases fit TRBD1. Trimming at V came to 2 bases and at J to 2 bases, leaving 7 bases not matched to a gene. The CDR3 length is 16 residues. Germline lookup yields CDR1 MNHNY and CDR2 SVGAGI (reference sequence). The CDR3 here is CASSYGDSLFTDTQYF. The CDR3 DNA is TGTGCCAGCAGTTACGGGGACAGCCTCTTCACAGATACGCAGTATTTT.

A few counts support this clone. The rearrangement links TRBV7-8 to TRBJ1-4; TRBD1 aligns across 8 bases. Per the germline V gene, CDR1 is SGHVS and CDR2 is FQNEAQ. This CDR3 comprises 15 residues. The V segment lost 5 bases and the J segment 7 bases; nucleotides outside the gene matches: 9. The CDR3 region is CASSQQGARGEKLFF. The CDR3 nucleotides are TGTGCCAGCAGCCAGCAGGGGGCGAGGGGTGAAAAACTGTTTTTT.

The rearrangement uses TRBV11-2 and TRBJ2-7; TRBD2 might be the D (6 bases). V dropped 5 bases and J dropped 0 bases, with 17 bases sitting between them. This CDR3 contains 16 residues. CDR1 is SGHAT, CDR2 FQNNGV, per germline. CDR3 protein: CASSPLSGARSYEQYF. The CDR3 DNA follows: TGTGCCAGCAGCCCCCTGTCGGGAGCTCGCTCCTACGAGCAGTACTTC.

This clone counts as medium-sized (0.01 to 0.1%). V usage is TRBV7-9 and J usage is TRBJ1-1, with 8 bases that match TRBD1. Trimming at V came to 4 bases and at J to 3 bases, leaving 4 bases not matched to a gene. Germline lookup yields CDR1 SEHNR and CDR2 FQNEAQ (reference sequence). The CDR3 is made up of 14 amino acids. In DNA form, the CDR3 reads TGTGCCAGCAGCTCTCAGACAGGGGACACTGAAGCTTTCTTT. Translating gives CASSSQTGDTEAFF.

CDR3 amino acids: CASSVRVYGTEAFF. The CDR3, as DNA: TGTGCCAGCAGCGTTCGGGTTTACGGCACTGAAGCTTTCTTT. The chain recombines TRBV9 with TRBJ1-1; D gene ambiguous. From germline, CDR1 is SGDLS and CDR2 YYNGEE. V was trimmed by 2 bases and J by 4 bases, leaving 12 bases between them. This CDR3 is built from 14 residues.

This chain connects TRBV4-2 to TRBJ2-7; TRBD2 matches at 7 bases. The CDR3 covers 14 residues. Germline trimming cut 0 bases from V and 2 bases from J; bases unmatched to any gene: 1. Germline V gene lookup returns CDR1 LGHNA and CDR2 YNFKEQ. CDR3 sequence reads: CASSQDLAAYEQYF. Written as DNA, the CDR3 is TGTGCCAGCAGCCAAGATCTAGCGGCCTACGAGCAGTACTTC.

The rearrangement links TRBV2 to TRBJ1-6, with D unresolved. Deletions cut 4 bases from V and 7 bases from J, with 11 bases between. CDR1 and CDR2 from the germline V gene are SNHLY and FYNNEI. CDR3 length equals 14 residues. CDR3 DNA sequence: TGTGCCAGCAGTGTCTCAGGTGGAAATTCACCCCTCCACTTT. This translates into CASSVSGGNSPLHF.

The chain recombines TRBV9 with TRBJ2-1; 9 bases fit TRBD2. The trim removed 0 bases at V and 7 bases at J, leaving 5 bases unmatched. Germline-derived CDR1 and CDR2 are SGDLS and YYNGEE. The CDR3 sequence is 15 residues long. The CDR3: CASSVDSGSWNEQFF. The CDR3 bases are TGTGCCAGCAGCGTAGATAGCGGGAGCTGGAATGAGCAGTTCTTC.

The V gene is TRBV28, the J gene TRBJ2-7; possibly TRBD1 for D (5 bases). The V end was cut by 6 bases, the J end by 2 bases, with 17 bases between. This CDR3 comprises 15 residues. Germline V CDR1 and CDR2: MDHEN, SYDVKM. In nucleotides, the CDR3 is TGTGCCAGCAGCCAGACTTGGACAAGGGCCTACGAGCAGTACTTC. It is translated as CASSQTWTRAYEQYF.

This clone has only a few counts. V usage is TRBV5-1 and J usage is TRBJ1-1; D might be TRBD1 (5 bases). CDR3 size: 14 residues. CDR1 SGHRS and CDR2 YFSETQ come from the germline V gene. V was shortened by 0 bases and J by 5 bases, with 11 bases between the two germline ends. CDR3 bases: TGCGCCAGCAGCTTGGAATTTGGGGGGACTGAAGCTTTCTTT. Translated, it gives CASSLEFGGTEAFF.

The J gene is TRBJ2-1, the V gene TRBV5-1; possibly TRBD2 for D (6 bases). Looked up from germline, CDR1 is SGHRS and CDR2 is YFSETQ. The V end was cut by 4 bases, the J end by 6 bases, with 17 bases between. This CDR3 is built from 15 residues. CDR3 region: CASSQGLIGGNEQFF. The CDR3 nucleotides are TGCGCCAGCAGCCAGGGACTGATTGGGGGCAATGAGCAGTTCTTC. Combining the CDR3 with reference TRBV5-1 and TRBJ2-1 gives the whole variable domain KAGVTQTPRYLIKTRGQQVTLSCSPISGHRSVSWYQQTPGQGLQFLFEYFSETQRNKGNFPGRFSGRQFSNSRSEMNVSTLELGDSALYLCASSQGLIGGNEQFFGPGTRLTVL.

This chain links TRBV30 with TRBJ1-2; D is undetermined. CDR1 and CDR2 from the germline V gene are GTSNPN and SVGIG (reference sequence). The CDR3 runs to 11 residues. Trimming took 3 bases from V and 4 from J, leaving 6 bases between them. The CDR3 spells CAWSPGYGYTF. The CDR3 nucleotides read TGTGCCTGGAGCCCCGGCTATGGCTACACCTTC.

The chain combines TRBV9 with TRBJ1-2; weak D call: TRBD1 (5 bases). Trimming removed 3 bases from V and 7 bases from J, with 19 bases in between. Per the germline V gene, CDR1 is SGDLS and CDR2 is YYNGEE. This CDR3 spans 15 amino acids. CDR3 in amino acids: CASSEAGTRSGGYTF. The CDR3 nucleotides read TGTGCCAGCAGCGAGGCCGGGACTCGATCGGGTGGCTACACCTTC.

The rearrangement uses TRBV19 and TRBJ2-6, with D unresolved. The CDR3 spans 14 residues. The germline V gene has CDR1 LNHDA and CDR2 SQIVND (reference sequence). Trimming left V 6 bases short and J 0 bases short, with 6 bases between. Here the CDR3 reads CASRVSSGANVLTF. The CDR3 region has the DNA TGTGCCAGTAGGGTCAGCTCTGGGGCCAACGTCCTGACTTTC. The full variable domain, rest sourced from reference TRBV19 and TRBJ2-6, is DGGITQSPKYLFRKEGQNVTLSCEQNLNHDAMYWYRQDPGQGLRLIYYSQIVNDFQKGDIAEGYSVSREKKESFPLTVTSAQKNPTAFYLCASRVSSGANVLTFGAGSRLTVL.

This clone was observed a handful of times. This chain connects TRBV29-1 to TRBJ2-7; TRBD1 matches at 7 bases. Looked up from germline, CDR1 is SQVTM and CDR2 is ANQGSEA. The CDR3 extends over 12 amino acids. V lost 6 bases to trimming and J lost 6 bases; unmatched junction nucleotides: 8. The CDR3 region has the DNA TGCAGCGTCAGACAGGGTTTGGGCGAGCAGTACTTC. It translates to CSVRQGLGEQYF.

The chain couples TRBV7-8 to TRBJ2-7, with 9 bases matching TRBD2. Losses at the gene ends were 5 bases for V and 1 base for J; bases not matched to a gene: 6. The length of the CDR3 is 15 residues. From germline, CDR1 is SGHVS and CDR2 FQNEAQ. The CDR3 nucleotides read TGTGCCAGCAGCCCTAGCGGGAAGAGGTCCTACGAGCAGTACTTC. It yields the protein CASSPSGKRSYEQYF.

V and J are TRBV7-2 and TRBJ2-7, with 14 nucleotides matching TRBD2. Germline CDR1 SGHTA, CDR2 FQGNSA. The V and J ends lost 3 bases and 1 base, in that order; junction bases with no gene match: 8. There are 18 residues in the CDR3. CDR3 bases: TGTGCCAGCAGCTTCGGACTAGCGGGAGGATCCCCTTCCTACGAGCAGTACTTC. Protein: CASSFGLAGGSPSYEQYF.

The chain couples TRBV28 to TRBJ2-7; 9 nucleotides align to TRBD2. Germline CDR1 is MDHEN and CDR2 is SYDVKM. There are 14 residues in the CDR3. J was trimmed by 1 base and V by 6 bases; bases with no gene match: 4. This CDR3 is CASRDTSGSYEQYF. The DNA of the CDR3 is TGTGCCAGCAGAGACACTAGCGGGTCCTACGAGCAGTACTTC.

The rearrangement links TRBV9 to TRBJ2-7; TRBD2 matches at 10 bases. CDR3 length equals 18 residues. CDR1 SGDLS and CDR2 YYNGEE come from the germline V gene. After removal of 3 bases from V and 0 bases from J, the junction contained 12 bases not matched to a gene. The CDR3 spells CASSARGSASGSSYEQYF. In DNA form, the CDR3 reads TGTGCCAGCAGCGCCCGGGGGTCGGCTAGCGGGAGCTCCTACGAGCAGTACTTC.

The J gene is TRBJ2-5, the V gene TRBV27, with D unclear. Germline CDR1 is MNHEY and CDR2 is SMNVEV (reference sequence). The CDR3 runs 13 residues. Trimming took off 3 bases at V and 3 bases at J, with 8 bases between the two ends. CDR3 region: CASSLTFKETQYF. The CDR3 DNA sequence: TGTGCCAGCAGTTTGACATTTAAAGAGACCCAGTACTTC.